This T cell receptor beta chain is drawn from a study of patients and donors after allogeneic stem cell transplantation. V was pared by 5 bases and J by 4 bases, with 6 bases between. This CDR3 contains 12 residues. TCRdb re-called the RT-PCR reads with MiXCR, one entry per CDR3 protein. The repertoire has about 200,000 distinct CDR3 sequences, roughly 40% of them found once; the top ten carry about 33%. In this sample, this clonotype turned up a few times. Sequencing was performed on blood, either unsorted or a sorted T cell fraction (not recorded which). The receptor was derived from a human donor who was either an allogeneic HSCT recipient or a stem cell or donor lymphocyte infusion donor (not recorded which). It is not recorded whose cells these are; they may come from a transplant donor. The genes are TRBV12-3 or TRBV12-4 and TRBJ1-5, with D hard to call. The CDR3 DNA is TGTGCCAGCAGTCTTCCTAATCAGCCCCAGCATTTT. Its protein is CASSLPNQPQHF.